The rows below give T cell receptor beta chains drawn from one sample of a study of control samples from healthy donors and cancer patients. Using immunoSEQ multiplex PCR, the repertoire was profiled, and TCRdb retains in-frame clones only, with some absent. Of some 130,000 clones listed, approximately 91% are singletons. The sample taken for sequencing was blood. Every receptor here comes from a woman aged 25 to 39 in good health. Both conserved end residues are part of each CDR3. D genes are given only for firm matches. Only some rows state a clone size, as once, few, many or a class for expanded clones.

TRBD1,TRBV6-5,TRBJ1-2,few,TGTGCCAGCATCCCGGGACAGGGGGCCTGGGGCTACACCTTC,CASIPGQGAWGYTF
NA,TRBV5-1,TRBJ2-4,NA,TGCGCCAGCAGCTTGGGCTCCACTTCGGGCGTAGCCAAAAACATTCAGTACTTC,CASSLGSTSGVAKNIQYF
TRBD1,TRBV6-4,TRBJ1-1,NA,TGTGCCAGCAGTGAGGACAGGGGAACTGAAGCTTTCTTT,CASSEDRGTEAFF
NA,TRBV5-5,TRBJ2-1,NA,TGTGCCAGCAGCCCACGGTCCCTTTCCAGTGCGGAGCAGTTCTTC,CASSPRSLSSAEQFF
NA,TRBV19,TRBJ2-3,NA,TGTGCCAGTAGTATAGACCCCCAGCGCACAGATACGCAGTATTTT,CASSIDPQRTDTQYF
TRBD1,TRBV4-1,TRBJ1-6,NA,TGCGCCAGCAGCCAAGTGACAGGGAATTCACCCCTCCACTTT,CASSQVTGNSPLHF
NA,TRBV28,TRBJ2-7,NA,TGTGCCAGCAGCGGAATCGGGACACCGCTACGTGAGCAGTACTTC,CASSGIGTPLREQYF
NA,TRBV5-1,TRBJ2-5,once,TGCGCCAGCAGCCTGAACGGACACGAAGAGACCCAGTACTTC,CASSLNGHEETQYF
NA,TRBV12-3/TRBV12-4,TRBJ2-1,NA,TGTGCCAGCAGTTTAGAGGGGGGGACTGAGCAGTTCTTC,CASSLEGGTEQFF
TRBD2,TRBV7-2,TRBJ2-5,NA,TGTGCCAGCAGCCCGGGCGGGCTAGCGGGAGCCAGAGAGACCCAGTACTTC,CASSPGGLAGARETQYF
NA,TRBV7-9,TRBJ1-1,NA,TGTGCCAGCAGCCTTACAGAGAACACTGAAGCTTTCTTT,CASSLTENTEAFF
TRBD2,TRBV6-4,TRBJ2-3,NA,TGTGCCAGCAGCAGCGGGAGGGCCGGGGCAGATACGCAGTATTTT,CASSSGRAGADTQYF
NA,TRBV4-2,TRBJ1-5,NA,TGTGCCAGCAGCCAAGATAGTGCTCAGCCCCAGCATTTT,CASSQDSAQPQHF
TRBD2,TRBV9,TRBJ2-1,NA,TGTGCCAGCAGCCAGCGGGAGGTCTCCTACAATGAGCAGTTCTTC,CASSQREVSYNEQFF
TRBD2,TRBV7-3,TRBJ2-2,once,TGTGCCAGCAGAGCGGGAGGAGTCACCGGGGAGCTGTTTTTT,CASRAGGVTGELFF
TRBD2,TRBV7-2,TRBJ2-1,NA,TGTGCCAGCAGCCCAGGGACTAGCCAAGGTAATGAGCAGTTCTTC,CASSPGTSQGNEQFF
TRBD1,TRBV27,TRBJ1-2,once,TGTGCCAGCAGTTTAACCGGGACAGACGACAACTATGGCTACACCTTC,CASSLTGTDDNYGYTF
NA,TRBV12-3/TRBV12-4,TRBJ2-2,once,TGTGCCAGCAGTTTCACCGGGGAGCTGTTTTTT,CASSFTGELFF
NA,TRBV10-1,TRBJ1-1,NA,TGCGCCAGCAGTGAGCCAGGGGTTTTTGGAAATGAAGCTTTCTTT,CASSEPGVFGNEAFF
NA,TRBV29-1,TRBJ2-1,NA,TGCAGCGTTGAAGGGAAAATTTTCAATGAGCAGTTCTTC,CSVEGKIFNEQFF
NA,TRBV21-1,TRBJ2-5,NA,TGTGCCAGCAGCAAGGGCGGTAGACCCCGTCAAGAGACCCAGTACTTC,CASSKGGRPRQETQYF
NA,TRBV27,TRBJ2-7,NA,TGTGCCAGCAGCCTCAGCCCCGACTACGAGCAGTACTTC,CASSLSPDYEQYF
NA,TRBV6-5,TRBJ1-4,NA,TGTGCCAGCAGTTTTTCGGGCCAGCCAGGACTGTTTTTT,CASSFSGQPGLFF
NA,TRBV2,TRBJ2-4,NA,TGTGCCAGCAGTGAAAAACTCGCTGGCGGGCGAGCCAAAAACATTCAGTACTTC,CASSEKLAGGRAKNIQYF
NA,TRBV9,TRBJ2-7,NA,TGTGCCAGCAGCGTCCGGGACCTCAGCGAGCAGTACTTC,CASSVRDLSEQYF
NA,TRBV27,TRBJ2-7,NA,TGTGCCAGCAGAATGGACCGGGGCCATGGGGAGCAGTACTTC,CASRMDRGHGEQYF
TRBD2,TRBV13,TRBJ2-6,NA,TGTGCCAGCAGCGAACGACTAGCGGGAGTGGGTGGGGCCAACGTCCTGACTTTC,CASSERLAGVGGANVLTF
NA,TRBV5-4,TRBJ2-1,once,TGTGCCAGCAGCTCCACCACGGGCAATGAGCAGTTCTTC,CASSSTTGNEQFF
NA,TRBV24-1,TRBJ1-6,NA,TGTGCCACCCCGATAGGGCTTAATTCACCCCTCCACTTT,CATPIGLNSPLHF